A single sample is the source of the 2 T cell receptor beta chains below, sequenced in a study of blood T cells in healthy people across ages. Using a J-beta primer mix together with a sample-barcoded 5' primer, a second PCR was run for roughly 7 to 11 cycles. TCRdb reprocessed the 5' RACE reads via MiXCR and lists one record per CDR3 protein. The data show hundreds of thousands of distinct CDR3 sequences, about 52% seen once. Sequences were obtained from blood. These receptors came from a woman aged 55-70 years in good health.

This clonotype appeared many times. The V call is TRBV12-3 or TRBV12-4, the J call TRBJ2-1; 8 bases line up with TRBD2. TRBJ2-7 explains the end of the DNA better; the J call may be wrong. This CDR3 is built from 16 residues. CDR3 sequence (DNA): TGTGCCAGCACCCCAATAGCGGGACCCTCCTACAATGAGCAGTACTTC. Its protein product is CASTPIAGPSYNEQYF.

The chain recombines TRBV7-9 with TRBJ1-2, with D maybe TRBD1 (5 bases). Germline V CDR1 and CDR2: SEHNR, FQNEAQ (reference sequence). The CDR3 consists of 13 residues. Trimming shortened V by 7 bases and J by 4 bases, and 13 bases separated the two germline ends. CDR3 loop: CASTPGRAYGYTF. Here the CDR3 DNA reads TGTGCCAGCACCCCCGGCAGGGCCTATGGCTACACCTTC.